The rows below give T cell receptor beta chains drawn from one sample of a study of control samples from healthy donors and cancer patients. Sequencing was performed with immunoSEQ multiplex PCR; in TCRdb, only in-frame clones are kept and a portion is missing. The sample lists roughly 100,000 clones, 85% to 90% occurring once. The sample taken for sequencing was blood. The source of these receptors is a man aged 30-40 years in good health. Each CDR3 is given with its conserved first and last residue. A D gene is named only where the DNA matches it firmly. Size is stated for part of the rows, as once, few or many counts, or as a class when the clone is expanded.

j_call v_call d_call clone_size cdr3_aa cdr3_nt
TRBJ1-1 TRBV19 TRBD1 once CASSALQGWTEAFF TGTGCCAGTAGTGCATTACAGGGGTGGACTGAAGCTTTCTTT
TRBJ2-5 TRBV11-1 - once CASSNYRGGETQYF TGTGCCAGCAGCAACTACAGGGGAGGGGAGACCCAGTACTTC
TRBJ2-7 TRBV4-3 - - CASSQGGTTYEQYF TGCGCCAGCAGCCAAGGTGGGACCACCTACGAGCAGTACTTC
TRBJ1-6 TRBV28 - - CASRLRDSPLHF TGTGCCAGCAGACTCAGGGATTCACCCCTCCACTTT
TRBJ1-2 TRBV10-3 TRBD1 - CAITGTGNYGYTF TGTGCCATCACCGGGACAGGCAACTATGGCTACACCTTC
TRBJ2-3 TRBV7-8 - - CASTSCCGGTDTQYF TGTGCCAGCACCTCGTGTTGCGGGGGCACAGATACGCAGTATTTT
TRBJ1-4 TRBV5-4 - - CASSSGPVPEKLFF TGTGCCAGCAGCTCAGGACCGGTCCCTGAAAAACTGTTTTTT
TRBJ2-7 TRBV27 TRBD2 - CASSSPPSGTYEQYF TGTGCCAGCAGTTCACCGCCTAGCGGAACCTACGAGCAGTACTTC
TRBJ1-1 TRBV11-2 - - CASSSTLNTEAFF TGTGCCAGCAGCTCCACCCTGAACACTGAAGCTTTCTTT
TRBJ2-3 TRBV28 - - CASSLYRALRGTQYF TGTGCCAGCAGTTTATACAGGGCGTTGAGGGGTACGCAGTATTTT
TRBJ1-1 TRBV11-2 - - CASSLAGTEAFF TGTGCCAGCAGCTTAGCCGGGACTGAAGCTTTCTTT
TRBJ2-1 TRBV30 - - CACHEGQSSYNEQFF TGTGCCTGTCACGAGGGCCAAAGCTCCTACAATGAGCAGTTCTTC
TRBJ1-4 TRBV5-5 - - CASSLMMAAEKLFF TGTGCCAGCAGCTTGATGATGGCAGCCGAAAAACTGTTTTTT
TRBJ1-1 TRBV24-1 - - CATSDSTRGTSTEAFF TGTGCCACCAGTGATTCGACAAGGGGGACCAGCACTGAAGCTTTCTTT
TRBJ2-7 TRBV13 - - CASSFGQESTYEQYF TGTGCCAGCAGCTTCGGGCAGGAAAGTACCTACGAGCAGTACTTC
TRBJ2-4 TRBV3-1/TRBV3-2 TRBD1 few CASSQTGFAKNIQYF TGTGCCAGCAGCCAGACAGGGTTTGCCAAAAACATTCAGTACTTC
TRBJ1-4 TRBV20-1 - - CSASTRDEKLFF TGCAGTGCTAGTACCAGGGATGAAAAACTGTTTTTT
TRBJ1-4 TRBV30 - once CAWSPSRGSNEKLFF TGTGCCTGGAGTCCCTCCCGCGGCTCTAATGAAAAACTGTTTTTT
TRBJ1-2 TRBV10-3 - - CAISVWQADGYTF TGTGCCATCAGTGTCTGGCAGGCAGATGGCTACACCTTC
TRBJ1-6 TRBV11-2 - - CASSYTGAYSPLHF TGTGCCAGCAGCTACACGGGGGCTTATTCACCCCTCCACTTT
TRBJ2-2 TRBV24-1 TRBD1 - CATSDPTGPGELFF TGTGCCACCAGTGATCCGACAGGGCCCGGGGAGCTGTTTTTT
TRBJ2-1 TRBV5-4 TRBD2 - CASSISPGGPYNEQFF TGTGCCAGCAGCATTAGTCCGGGAGGGCCGTACAATGAGCAGTTCTTC
TRBJ1-1 TRBV12-3/TRBV12-4 - - CASSLLGPEAFF TGTGCCAGCAGTTTGTTGGGTCCTGAAGCTTTCTTT
TRBJ2-3 TRBV27 TRBD2 - CASSRRALAVPTDTQYF TGTGCCAGCAGCCGCCGAGCCCTAGCGGTACCCACAGATACGCAGTATTTT
TRBJ1-1 TRBV4-2 TRBD1 - CASSQVGTANTEAFF TGTGCCAGCAGCCAAGTCGGGACAGCGAACACTGAAGCTTTCTTT
TRBJ2-3 TRBV27 TRBD2 once CASSFGGGTDTQYF TGTGCCAGCAGTTTCGGGGGAGGGACAGATACGCAGTATTTT
TRBJ2-1 TRBV5-1 TRBD2 - CASRAGGAQYNEQFF TGCGCCAGCAGGGCCGGGGGGGCTCAATACAATGAGCAGTTCTTC
TRBJ2-1 TRBV7-8 TRBD2 - CASSLGSGRAGYNEQFF TGTGCCAGCAGCTTAGGCAGCGGGAGGGCCGGGTACAATGAGCAGTTCTTC
TRBJ1-4 TRBV25-1 - - CASTVLGGGNNEKLFF TGTGCCAGCACTGTCCTCGGAGGGGGGAATAATGAAAAACTGTTTTTT
TRBJ2-4 TRBV19 - - CASSIKSPGIQYF TGTGCCAGTAGTATCAAGTCCCCGGGGATTCAGTACTTC
TRBJ1-4 TRBV5-1 - - CASKGDVGATNEKLFF TGCGCCAGCAAAGGGGACGTGGGGGCAACTAATGAAAAACTGTTTTTT
TRBJ2-3 TRBV3-1/TRBV3-2 - - CASSQRISGNKDTQYF TGTGCCAGCAGCCAACGGATTAGCGGTAACAAAGATACGCAGTATTTT
TRBJ2-3 TRBV19 TRBD1 - CASSIDGTGWADTQYF TGTGCCAGTAGTATCGACGGGACAGGGTGGGCAGATACGCAGTATTTT
TRBJ2-7 TRBV28 TRBD2 - CASSLGTSGGFEQYF TGTGCCAGCAGTTTAGGGACTAGCGGGGGGTTCGAGCAGTACTTC
TRBJ2-6 TRBV7-2 TRBD2 - CASSPQSGVGANVLTF TGTGCCAGCAGCCCCCAGAGCGGGGTGGGGGCCAACGTCCTGACTTTC
TRBJ2-7 TRBV4-1 TRBD2 few CASSRGAAGAYEQYF TGCGCCAGCAGCCGAGGGGCTGCGGGAGCCTACGAGCAGTACTTC
TRBJ2-1 TRBV9 TRBD1 - CASSPRQGAPVEQFF TGTGCCAGCAGCCCTCGACAGGGGGCGCCGGTTGAGCAGTTCTTC
TRBJ1-1 TRBV6-6 - - CASSRRVGRVSTEAFF TGTGCCAGCAGTCGACGCGTGGGAAGGGTATCCACTGAAGCTTTCTTT
TRBJ2-1 TRBV11-2 TRBD2 - CASSLSGSPLNEQFF TGTGCCAGCAGCCTAAGCGGGAGCCCATTGAATGAGCAGTTCTTC
TRBJ2-1 TRBV5-1 TRBD2 - CASSLGHSGGEGVNEQFF TGCGCCAGCAGCTTGGGGCATAGCGGGGGAGAGGGGGTCAATGAGCAGTTCTTC
TRBJ1-2 TRBV30 - - CAWSDGANYGYTF TGTGCCTGGAGTGACGGGGCAAACTATGGCTACACCTTC
TRBJ2-5 TRBV4-2 - few CASSQGGGLQETQYF TGTGCCAGCAGCCAAGGTGGGGGCCTACAAGAGACCCAGTACTTC
TRBJ1-1 TRBV7-8 - - CASSFGRRNTEAFF TGTGCCAGCAGCTTTGGACGGAGGAACACTGAAGCTTTCTTT
TRBJ1-4 TRBV18 - - CASSPGVNEKLFF TGTGCCAGCTCACCAGGGGTTAATGAAAAACTGTTTTTT
TRBJ1-2 TRBV19 TRBD1 - CASSPGQGGGYGYTF TGTGCCAGTAGTCCTGGACAGGGTGGAGGTTATGGCTACACCTTC
TRBJ1-2 TRBV15 - - CATSRRPDLYGYTF TGTGCCACCAGCAGACGGCCGGATCTCTATGGCTACACCTTC
TRBJ1-4 TRBV2 - - CASTPGGATNEKLFF TGTGCCAGCACCCCTGGGGGAGCAACTAATGAAAAACTGTTTTTT
TRBJ2-3 TRBV3-1/TRBV3-2 - - CASSPPWGSGGHTDTQYF TGTGCCAGCAGCCCGCCCTGGGGGTCGGGCGGGCACACAGATACGCAGTATTTT
TRBJ1-2 TRBV24-1 - once CATSDPSGFYGYTF TGTGCCACCAGTGATCCTTCAGGGTTCTATGGCTACACCTTC
TRBJ1-6 TRBV24-1 TRBD1 - CATSAANRGGSPLHF TGTGCCACCAGTGCGGCCAACAGGGGCGGTTCACCCCTCCACTTT
TRBJ2-2 TRBV2 TRBD2 - CASNPAGGSAGELFF TGTGCCAGCAATCCGGCGGGAGGGTCCGCCGGGGAGCTGTTTTTT
TRBJ2-3 TRBV6-5 - - CASSYQRGSTDTQYF TGTGCCAGCAGTTACCAGAGGGGGAGTACAGATACGCAGTATTTT
TRBJ2-1 TRBV14 TRBD2 - CASSQSGTSGTNEQFF TGTGCCAGCAGCCAAAGCGGGACTAGCGGGACGAATGAGCAGTTCTTC
TRBJ1-1 TRBV6-5 - - CASTNQGETAQEVFF TGTGCCAGCACCAACCAAGGGGAGACGGCACAGGAGGTTTTCTTT
TRBJ1-5 TRBV15 - - CATSRDGKSNQPQHF TGTGCCACCAGCAGAGATGGGAAATCCAATCAGCCCCAGCATTTT
TRBJ2-1 TRBV19 TRBD2 once CASSLGTSGPYNEQFF TGTGCCAGTAGCCTTGGGACTAGCGGACCCTACAATGAGCAGTTCTTC
TRBJ1-5 TRBV6-1 - - CASSEARGGGEPQHF TGTGCCAGCAGTGAAGCGAGGGGCGGGGGGGAGCCCCAGCATTTT
TRBJ2-1 TRBV21-1 - - CASSKGRRDVSSEQFF TGTGCCAGCAGCAAAGGACGTAGGGATGTTAGCAGTGAGCAGTTCTTC